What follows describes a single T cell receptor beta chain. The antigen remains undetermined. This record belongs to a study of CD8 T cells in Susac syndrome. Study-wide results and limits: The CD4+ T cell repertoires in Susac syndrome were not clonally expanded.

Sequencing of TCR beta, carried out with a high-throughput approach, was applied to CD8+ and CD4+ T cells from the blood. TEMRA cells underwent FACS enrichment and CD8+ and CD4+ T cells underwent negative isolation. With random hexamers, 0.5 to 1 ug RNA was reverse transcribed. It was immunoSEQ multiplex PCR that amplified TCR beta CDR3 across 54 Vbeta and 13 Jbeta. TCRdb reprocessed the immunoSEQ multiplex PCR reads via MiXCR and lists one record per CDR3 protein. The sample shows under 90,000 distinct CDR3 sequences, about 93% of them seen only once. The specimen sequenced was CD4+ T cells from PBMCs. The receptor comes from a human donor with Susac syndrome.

CDR3 bases: TGTGCCAGCAGCAAAGGGGGCAGGGTACAAGAGACCCAGTACTTC. Translation gives CASSKGGRVQETQYF. The chain couples TRBV21-1 to TRBJ2-5; TRBD1 is the table's D call and was not checked against the DNA. TRBV21-1 is assigned pseudogene status. The CDR3 contains 15 residues.